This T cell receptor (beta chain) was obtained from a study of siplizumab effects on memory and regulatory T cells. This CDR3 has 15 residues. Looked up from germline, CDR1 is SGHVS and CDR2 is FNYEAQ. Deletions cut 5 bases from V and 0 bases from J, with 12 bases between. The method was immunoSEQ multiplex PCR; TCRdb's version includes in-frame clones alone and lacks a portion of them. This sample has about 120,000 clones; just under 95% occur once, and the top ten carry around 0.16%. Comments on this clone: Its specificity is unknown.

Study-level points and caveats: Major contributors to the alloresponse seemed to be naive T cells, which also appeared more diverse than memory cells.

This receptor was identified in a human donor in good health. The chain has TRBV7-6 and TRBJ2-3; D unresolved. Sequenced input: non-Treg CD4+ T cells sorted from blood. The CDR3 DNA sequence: TGTGCCAGCAGCGCCCTCGGTGCTAGCACAGATACGCAGTATTTT. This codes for CASSALGASTDTQYF.